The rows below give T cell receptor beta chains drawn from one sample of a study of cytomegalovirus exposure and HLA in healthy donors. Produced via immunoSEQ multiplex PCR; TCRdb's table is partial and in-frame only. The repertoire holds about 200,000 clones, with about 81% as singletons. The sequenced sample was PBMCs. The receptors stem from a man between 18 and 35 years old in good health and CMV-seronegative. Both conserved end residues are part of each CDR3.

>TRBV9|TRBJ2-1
CASSLRRDLGSYNEQFF
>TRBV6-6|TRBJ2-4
CASSYSSRGGVIQYF
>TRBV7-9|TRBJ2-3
CASSLLYPFGFLDTDTQYF
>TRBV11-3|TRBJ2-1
CASSPGVAGGREQFF
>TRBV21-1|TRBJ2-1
CASSSHVRDRYYNEQFF
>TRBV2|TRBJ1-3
CASSNAGGNTIYF
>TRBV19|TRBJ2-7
CASSVSQVYEQYF
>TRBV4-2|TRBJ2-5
CASSQGSGIPTQETQYF
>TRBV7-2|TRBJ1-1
CASSQTSMNTEAFF
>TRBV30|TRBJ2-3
CAWSTSGTDTQYF
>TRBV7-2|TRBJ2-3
CASSLVSGQGWGSTDTQYF
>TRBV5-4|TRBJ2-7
CASSLTGAYEQYF
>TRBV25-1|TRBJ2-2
CASSESRDTGELFF
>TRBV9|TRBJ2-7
CASSVGTFDEQYF
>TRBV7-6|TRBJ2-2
CAGRGAGGVNTGELLF
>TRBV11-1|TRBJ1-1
CASRWSRGSEAFF
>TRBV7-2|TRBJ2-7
CASSPPGQGYEQYF
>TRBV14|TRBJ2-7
CASSQFREQYF
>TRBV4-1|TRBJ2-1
CASSPRRGGAYPDEQFF
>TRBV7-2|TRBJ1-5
CASSLSWGDNQHF
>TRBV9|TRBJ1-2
CASSGGTAYGYTF
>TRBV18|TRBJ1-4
CASSPLGTGFEKLFF
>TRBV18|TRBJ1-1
CASSPRDRVNTEAFF
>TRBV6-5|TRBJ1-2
CASSPTGARYGYTF
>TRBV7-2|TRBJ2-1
CASSQTGGGPHEQFF
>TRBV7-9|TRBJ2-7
CSSSLFILPGDYEQYF
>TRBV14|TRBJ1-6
CASSQSQQGSNSPLHF
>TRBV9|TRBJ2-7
CASSPSQGPPYYEQYF
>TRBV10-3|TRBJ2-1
CAISDLRTSGSPGSYNEQFF
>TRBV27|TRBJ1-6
CASRQIGYSYNSPLHF
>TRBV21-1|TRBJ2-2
CASSKGVGLAGGPGTGELFF
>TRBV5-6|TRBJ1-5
CASRKNGNQPQHF
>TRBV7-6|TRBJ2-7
CASSLAGNTYEEQYF
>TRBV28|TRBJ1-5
CASSAMFQPQHF
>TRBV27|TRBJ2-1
CASSLIGGPDNEQFF
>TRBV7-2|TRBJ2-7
CASSLALGTSGGGQSYEQYF
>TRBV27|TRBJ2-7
CASSLGGYEQYF
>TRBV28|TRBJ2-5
CASLLAGEETQYF
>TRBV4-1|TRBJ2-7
CASSQGLQDYEQYF
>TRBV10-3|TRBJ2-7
CAIRRQGKSYEQYF
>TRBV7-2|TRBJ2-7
CASSVLAGAYEQYF
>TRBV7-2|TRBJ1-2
CASSIQGNYGYTF
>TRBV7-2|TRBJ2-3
CASSSGVAPGADTQYF
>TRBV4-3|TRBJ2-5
CASSQDPGQETQYF
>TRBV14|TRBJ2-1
CASSQGLQGYNEQFF
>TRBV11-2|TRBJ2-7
CASSPHRGKGYEQYF
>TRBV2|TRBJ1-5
CASSGQFQPQHF
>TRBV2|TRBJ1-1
CASSGFQGARYGTEAFF
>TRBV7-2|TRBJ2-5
CASSPGLDLGETQYF
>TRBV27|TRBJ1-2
CASSILSPGQGPYGYTF
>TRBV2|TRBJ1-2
CAIRKGQRIGYTF
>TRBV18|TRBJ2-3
CASSPMTSSGSRGTDTQYF
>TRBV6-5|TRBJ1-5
CASSPDRGSNQPQHF
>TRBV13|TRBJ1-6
CASRIQVSSSPLHF
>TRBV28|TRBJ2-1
CASSPSGLAGGTSYNEQFF
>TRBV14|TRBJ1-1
CASSYPSTGAMGAFF
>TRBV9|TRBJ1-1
CASSVDRTGNTEAFF